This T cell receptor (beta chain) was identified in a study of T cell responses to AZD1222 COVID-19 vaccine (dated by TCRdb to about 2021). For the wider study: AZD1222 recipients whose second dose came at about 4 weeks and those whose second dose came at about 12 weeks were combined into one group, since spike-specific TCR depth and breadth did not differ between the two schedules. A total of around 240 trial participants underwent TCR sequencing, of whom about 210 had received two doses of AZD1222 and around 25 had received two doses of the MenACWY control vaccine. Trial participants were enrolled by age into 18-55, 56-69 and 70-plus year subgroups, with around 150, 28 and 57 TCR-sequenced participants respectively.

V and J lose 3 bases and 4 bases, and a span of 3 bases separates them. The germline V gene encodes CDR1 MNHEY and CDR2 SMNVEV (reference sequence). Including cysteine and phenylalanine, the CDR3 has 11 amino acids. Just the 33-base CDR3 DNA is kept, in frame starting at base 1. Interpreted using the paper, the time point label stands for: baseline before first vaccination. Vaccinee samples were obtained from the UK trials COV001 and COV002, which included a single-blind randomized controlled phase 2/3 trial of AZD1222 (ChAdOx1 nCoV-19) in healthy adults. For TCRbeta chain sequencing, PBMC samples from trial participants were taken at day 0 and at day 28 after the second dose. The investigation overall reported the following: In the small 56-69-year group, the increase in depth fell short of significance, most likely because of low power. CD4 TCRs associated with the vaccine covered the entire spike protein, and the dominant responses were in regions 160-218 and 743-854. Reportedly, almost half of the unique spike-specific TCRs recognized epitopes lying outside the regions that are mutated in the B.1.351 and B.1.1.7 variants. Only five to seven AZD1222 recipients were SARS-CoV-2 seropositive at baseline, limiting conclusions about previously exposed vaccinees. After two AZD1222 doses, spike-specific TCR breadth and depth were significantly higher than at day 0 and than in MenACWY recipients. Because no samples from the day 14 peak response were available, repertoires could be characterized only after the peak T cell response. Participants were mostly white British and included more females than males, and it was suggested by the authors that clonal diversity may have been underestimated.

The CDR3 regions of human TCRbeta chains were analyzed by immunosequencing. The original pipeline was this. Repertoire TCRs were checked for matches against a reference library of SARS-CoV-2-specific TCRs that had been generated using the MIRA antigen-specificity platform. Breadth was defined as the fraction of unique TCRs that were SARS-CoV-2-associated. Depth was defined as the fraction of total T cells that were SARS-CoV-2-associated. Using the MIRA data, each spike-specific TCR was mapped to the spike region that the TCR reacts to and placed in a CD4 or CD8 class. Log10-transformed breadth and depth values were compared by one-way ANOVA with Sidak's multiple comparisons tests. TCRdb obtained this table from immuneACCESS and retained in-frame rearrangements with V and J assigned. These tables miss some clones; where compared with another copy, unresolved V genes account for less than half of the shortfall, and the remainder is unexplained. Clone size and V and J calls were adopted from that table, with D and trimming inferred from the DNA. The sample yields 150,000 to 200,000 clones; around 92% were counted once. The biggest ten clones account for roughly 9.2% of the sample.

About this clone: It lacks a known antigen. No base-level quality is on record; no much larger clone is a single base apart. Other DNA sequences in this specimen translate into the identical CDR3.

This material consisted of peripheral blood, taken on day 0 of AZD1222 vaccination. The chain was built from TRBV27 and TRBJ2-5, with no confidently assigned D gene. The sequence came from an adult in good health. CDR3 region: CASSLGETQYF. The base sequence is TGTGCCAGCAGTTTGGGAGAGACCCAGTACTTC.